This T cell receptor (beta chain) was captured in a study of OX40 agonist ivuxolimab in advanced cancers. The repertoire was sequenced with immunoSEQ multiplex PCR; TCRdb's copy has only in-frame clones and lacks some. The data show about 150,000 clones, 93% seen once. V was cut by 7 bases and J by 9 bases, with 19 bases left in between. This CDR3 region has 14 residues. Germline CDR1 is SGHTA and CDR2 is FQGNSA. The source is an adult with an advanced solid tumor such as melanoma, head and neck, liver or kidney cancer. The V and J genes are TRBV7-2 and TRBJ2-1; maybe TRBD2 (6 bases). The sample here was CD4+ or CD8+ T cells sorted from blood, taken in a trial of the OX40 agonist ivuxolimab. For the CDR3, the DNA is TGTGCCAGCACCTCGCAATCCGGGGGTAGTGAGCAGTTCTTC. This encodes CASTSQSGGSEQFF.